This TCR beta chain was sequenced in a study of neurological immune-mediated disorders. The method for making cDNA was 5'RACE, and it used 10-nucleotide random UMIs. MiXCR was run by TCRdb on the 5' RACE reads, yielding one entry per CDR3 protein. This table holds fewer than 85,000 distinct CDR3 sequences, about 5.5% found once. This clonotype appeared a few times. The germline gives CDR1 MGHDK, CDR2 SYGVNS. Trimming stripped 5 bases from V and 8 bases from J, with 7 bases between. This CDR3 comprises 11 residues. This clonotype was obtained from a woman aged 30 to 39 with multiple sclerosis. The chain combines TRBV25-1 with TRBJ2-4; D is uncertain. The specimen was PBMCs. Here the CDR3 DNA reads TGTGCCAGCAGTAATAAGGACATTCAGTACTTC. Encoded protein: CASSNKDIQYF.